The clone carrying this T cell receptor beta chain has a handful of counts. Its target is not known. The CDR3 has 13 amino acids. Per the germline V gene, CDR1 is LNHDA and CDR2 is SQIVND (reference sequence). Trimming at V came to 6 bases and at J to 6 bases, leaving 4 bases not matched to a gene. The data were taken from a study of Ad26.COV2.S vaccination and SARS-CoV-2 variants. Study results and limitations: Similar non-spike TCR breadth was observed in recipients of vaccine and of placebo. Estimates derived from TCR breadth and depth analyses may have underestimated total T cell responses.

Profiling relied on immunoSEQ multiplex PCR, and the TCRdb table lists in-frame clones only, not all of them. Found here are about 180,000 clones, around 88% of them singletons; the top ten hold more than 4.5%. The sample in question was peripheral blood, obtained after recovery from COVID-19. The chain uses TRBV19 and TRBJ2-1, with 8 positions matching TRBD1. The receptor comes from a human donor who had recovered from COVID-19. DNA of the CDR3: TGTGCCAGTAGACGGACAGGGACCAATGAGCAGTTCTTC. This encodes CASRRTGTNEQFF.